These 8 T cell receptor beta chains came from one sample sequenced in a study of blood T cell repertoires in COVID-19. Assay: immunoSEQ multiplex PCR; the TCRdb copy retains only in-frame clones and omits some. The sample includes hundreds of thousands of clones, 88% of them seen just once. Sequenced input: PBMCs or T cells enriched from blood (not recorded which). The receptors were sampled from a woman aged 60 to 75 in a cohort exposed to, infected with or recovered from COVID-19 (not recorded which).

V gene TRBV6-2 or TRBV6-3 combines with J gene TRBJ1-2; D remains unclear. Germline values: CDR1 MNHEY, CDR2 SVGEGT. V was trimmed by 4 bases and J by 2 bases, leaving 11 bases between them. This CDR3 has 14 amino acids. The CDR3 is CASSFGGTNYGYTF. CDR3 DNA sequence: TGTGCCAGCAGTTTCGGCGGAACCAACTATGGCTACACCTTC.

For this clone: The same CDR3 also results from other DNA sequences found in this sample. The chain carries TRBV18 and TRBJ2-1, with D possibly matching TRBD2 (6 bases). CDR3 length: 16 residues. Germline CDR1 reads KGHSH; CDR2 reads LQKENI. The V end lost 0 bases, the J end lost 5 bases, and 14 bases lay between the germline ends. The CDR3 bases are TGTGCCAGCTCACCACCGGGGAGGTCGATTAACAATGAGCAGTTCTTC. It codes for CASSPPGRSINNEQFF.

The rearrangement joins TRBV3-1 (or the pseudogene TRBV3-2) to TRBJ1-6, with no clear D. Trimming shortened V by 6 bases and J by 3 bases, and 15 bases separated the two germline ends. The CDR3 has 16 residues. CDR1 is LGHDT and CDR2 is YNNKEL in the germline V gene (reference sequence). In nucleotides, the CDR3 is TGTGCCAGCAGAAGCGGAAGGGTCGGCTATAATTCACCCCTCCACTTT. It translates to CASRSGRVGYNSPLHF.

The chain recombines TRBV7-9 with TRBJ1-2; D gene ambiguous. Trimming removed 4 bases from V and 0 bases from J, with 12 bases in between. The CDR3 is made up of 15 amino acids. Germline CDR1 SEHNR, CDR2 FQNEAQ (reference sequence). CDR3 loop: CASSSPEASNYGYTF. CDR3 bases: TGTGCCAGCAGCTCACCCGAGGCCTCTAACTATGGCTACACCTTC. Based on the CDR3 plus reference TRBV7-9 and TRBJ1-2, the full variable domain is DTGVSQNPRHKITKRGQNVTFRCDPISEHNRLYWYRQTLGQGPEFLTYFQNEAQLEKSRLLSDRFSAERPKGSFSTLEIQRTEQGDSAMYLCASSSPEASNYGYTFGSGTRLTVV.

V usage is TRBV3-1 (or the pseudogene TRBV3-2) and J usage is TRBJ1-5; D not certain. This CDR3 spans 12 amino acids. Germline CDR1 is LGHDT and CDR2 is YNNKEL (reference sequence). The ends were cut back, 4 bases at V and 3 bases at J, with 4 bases in the middle. The CDR3 reads CASSRYNQPQHF. CDR3 nucleotide sequence: TGTGCCAGCAGCCGCTACAATCAGCCCCAGCATTTT.

The V gene is TRBV19, the J gene TRBJ2-2; TRBD2 matches 7 bases. V shed 6 bases and J 7 bases; nucleotides not matched to a gene: 11. This CDR3 region has 15 residues. Germline lookup yields CDR1 LNHDA and CDR2 SQIVND (reference sequence). The CDR3 region has the DNA TGTGCCAGTAGCTTTGGGACTATTTATCTCGGGGAGCTGTTTTTT. This codes for CASSFGTIYLGELFF. The whole variable domain, remainder taken from reference TRBV19 and TRBJ2-2, is DGGITQSPKYLFRKEGQNVTLSCEQNLNHDAMYWYRQDPGQGLRLIYYSQIVNDFQKGDIAEGYSVSREKKESFPLTVTSAQKNPTAFYLCASSFGTIYLGELFFGEGSRLTVL.

This chain joins TRBV14 and TRBJ2-2; possible D gene TRBD2, 6 bases. The ends were cut back, 5 bases at V and 5 bases at J, with 15 bases in the middle. CDR3 length: 15 residues. Germline loops: CDR1 SGHDN, CDR2 FVKESK. The chain's CDR3 is CASSLVAGRTGELFF. The CDR3 DNA is TGTGCCAGCAGCTTGGTGGCTGGGAGGACCGGGGAGCTGTTTTTT.

The chain carries TRBV19 and TRBJ2-2; D is uncertain. The CDR3 length is 12 residues. The V gene's germline CDR1 is LNHDA and CDR2 SQIVND (reference sequence). V lost 4 bases and J 11 bases, leaving 11 bases between the germline ends. This CDR3 is CASSTIGLELFF. Written as DNA, the CDR3 is TGTGCCAGTAGTACCATTGGCCTTGAGCTGTTTTTT. Full variable domain (missing parts from reference TRBV19 and TRBJ2-2): DGGITQSPKYLFRKEGQNVTLSCEQNLNHDAMYWYRQDPGQGLRLIYYSQIVNDFQKGDIAEGYSVSREKKESFPLTVTSAQKNPTAFYLCASSTIGLELFFGEGSRLTVL.